The T cell receptor beta chain under discussion was sequenced for a study of PD-1 blockade in mismatch repair-deficient tumors. V was cut by 6 bases and J by 6 bases, with 17 bases left in between. The CDR3 spans 14 residues. CDR1 and CDR2 (germline): SGHTA, FQGNSA. Measured with immunoSEQ multiplex PCR; TCRdb has only the in-frame clones, and not every one. The table shows 60,000 to 75,000 clones, with around 88% occurring only once. The source is an adult with mismatch repair-deficient cancer. The V call is TRBV7-2, the J call TRBJ1-2; no clear D gene. The sample in question was peripheral blood, obtained 52 weeks after starting pembrolizumab. This CDR3 reads CASSLMSTTHGYTF. CDR3 in DNA: TGTGCCAGCAGTTTAATGTCCACTACCCATGGCTACACCTTC.